This TCR beta chain derives from a study of cytomegalovirus exposure and HLA in healthy donors. Study context: Membership in the Caucasian-associated ancestry cluster was found for around 81% of a few hundred genotyped donors.

General observations from the study: The study recorded more than 150 TCR beta chains that were cytomegalovirus-associated.

Germline trimming cut 8 bases from V and 5 bases from J; bases unmatched to any gene: 4. The germline V gene has CDR1 SNHLY and CDR2 FYNNEI. This CDR3 contains 13 residues. About this clone itself: What it binds is unknown.

With 60 Vbeta and 13 Jbeta primers, the PCR was carried out. Only in-frame clones appear in the TCRdb table, and some are missing; sequencing was by immunoSEQ multiplex PCR. The sample includes about 52,000 clones, 65% to 80% of them seen just once. The V gene is TRBV2, the J gene TRBJ1-4, with TRBD1 matching over 8 bases. The sequencing sample was made of PBMCs. The clonotype was recovered from a woman in her forties or fifties in good health and CMV-seronegative. The CDR3 sequence is CASLRTGNEKLFF. CDR3 coding DNA: TGTGCCAGCCTCCGGACAGGGAATGAAAAACTGTTTTTT.